Listed below are T cell receptor beta chains from one sample, sequenced in a study of T-cell memory formation after mild COVID-19. TCRdb processed the 5' RACE reads anew with MiXCR; each CDR3 protein has one entry. This sample has roughly 350,000 distinct CDR3 sequences; under 30% occur once, and the top ten carry about 13%. The sample taken for sequencing was PBMCs or a T cell subset sorted from them (not recorded which). Receptors were obtained from an adult woman who had mild COVID-19 (a few samples of this study predate the infection). Cell type and time point are not known. Both conserved end residues are part of each CDR3. Fields, in order: J gene, D gene, clone size, V gene, CDR3 protein, CDR3 DNA. The D gene is left open where the match is weak. For some rows the clone size is stated as once, few or many, or as a class when expanded; others skip it.

>TRBJ2-1|TRBD1|many|TRBV6-5
CASSYGTDNEQFF
TGTGCCAGCAGTTACGGGACAGACAATGAGCAGTTCTTC
>TRBJ1-5|.|few|TRBV7-9
CASSLGTVNQPQHF
TGTGCCAGCAGCCTAGGGACGGTCAATCAGCCCCAGCATTTT
>TRBJ2-3|.|few|TRBV20-1
CSARASHTDTQYF
TGCAGTGCTCGGGCTAGCCACACAGATACGCAGTATTTT
>TRBJ2-5|.|many|TRBV3-1
CASSQGNLERTQYF
TGTGCCAGCAGCCAAGGAAACCTGGAAAGGACCCAGTACTTC
>TRBJ2-5|.|.|TRBV6-1
CASSGDWGRETQYF
TGTGCCAGCAGTGGCGACTGGGGTAGGGAGACCCAGTACTTC
>TRBJ2-1|TRBD2|.|TRBV3-1
CASSQTSGNAISYNEQFF
TGTGCCAGCAGCCAAACTAGCGGGAATGCCATCTCCTACAATGAGCAGTTCTTC
>TRBJ1-5|.|few|TRBV6-1
CASNLSPGVVEPQHF
TGTGCCAGCAATCTCAGCCCAGGGGTCGTGGAGCCCCAGCATTTT
>TRBJ2-1|.|.|TRBV4-1
CASTRQGTYNEQFF
TGCGCCAGCACCCGCCAGGGGACCTACAATGAGCAGTTCTTC
>TRBJ1-1|.|few|TRBV9
CASSLQGRVNTEAFF
TGTGCCAGCAGCCTCCAGGGGCGGGTGAACACTGAAGCTTTCTTT
>TRBJ1-1|.|few|TRBV7-6
CASSLEKTWNVNTEAFF
TGTGCCAGCAGCTTAGAAAAGACTTGGAACGTGAACACTGAAGCTTTCTTT
>TRBJ2-1|TRBD2|.|TRBV12-3/TRBV12-4
CASSLGGGKREKLYNEQFF
TGTGCCAGCAGTTTAGGTGGGGGGAAGCGGGAGAAACTCTACAATGAGCAGTTCTTC
>TRBJ2-1|TRBD1|once|TRBV6-2/TRBV6-3
CASSYRGTGYNEQFF
TGTGCCAGCAGTTACCGGGGGACAGGGTACAATGAGCAGTTCTTC
>TRBJ1-1|.|few|TRBV7-9
CASSKAGSTLSTEAFF
TGTGCCAGCAGCAAGGCCGGGTCTACCCTTTCCACTGAAGCTTTCTTT
>TRBJ2-7|.|few|TRBV25-1
CASSFNRGLTGEQYF
TGTGCCAGCAGTTTCAACCGGGGCCTTACCGGCGAGCAGTACTTC
>TRBJ2-3|.|.|TRBV3-1
CASSPGIGRWRGGTDTQYF
TGTGCCAGCAGCCCAGGCATTGGTAGGTGGCGGGGTGGCACAGATACGCAGTATTTT
>TRBJ2-7|.|.|TRBV20-1
CSAFQYEQYF
TGCAGTGCTTTTCAATACGAGCAGTACTTC
>TRBJ2-1|.|.|TRBV5-6
CASSSQGGRNVNEQFF
TGTGCCAGCAGCTCTCAGGGGGGGAGGAATGTCAATGAGCAGTTCTTC
>TRBJ2-5|.|once|TRBV12-3/TRBV12-4
CASSSSRGSAGETQYF
TGTGCCAGCAGTTCCAGCCGCGGATCGGCGGGGGAGACCCAGTACTTC
>TRBJ2-1|TRBD2|few|TRBV20-1
CSASSGGPLNEQFF
TGCAGTGCTAGTAGCGGGGGCCCCCTCAATGAGCAGTTCTTC
>TRBJ2-2|.|few|TRBV6-2/TRBV6-3
CASGLHPRQGANTGELFF
TGTGCCAGCGGCCTGCACCCCCGGCAGGGTGCGAACACCGGGGAGCTGTTTTTT
>TRBJ2-5|TRBD2|.|TRBV30
CAWNPGGETQYF
TGTGCCTGGAATCCGGGGGGAGAGACCCAGTACTTC
>TRBJ2-5|.|.|TRBV4-1
CASSQLGRPYQETQYF
TGCGCCAGCAGCCAGTTGGGACGCCCTTACCAAGAGACCCAGTACTTC
>TRBJ1-4|.|.|TRBV7-6
CASSLQGGHEKLFF
TGTGCCAGCAGCCTTCAGGGCGGGCATGAAAAACTGTTTTTT
>TRBJ1-2|.|many|TRBV2
CASSLGQYGYTF
TGTGCCAGCAGTCTTGGACAGTATGGCTACACCTTC
>TRBJ2-3|.|few|TRBV12-3/TRBV12-4
CASSLGRLGYTQYF
TGTGCCAGCAGTTTGGGGCGGCTGGGGTATACGCAGTATTTT
>TRBJ2-1|TRBD2|few|TRBV6-5
CASSYSGGSSYNEQFF
TGTGCCAGCAGTTACTCGGGCGGGAGCTCCTACAATGAGCAGTTCTTC
>TRBJ2-1|TRBD1|few|TRBV7-9
CASSPRVGQGNSEQFF
TGTGCCAGCAGCCCGCGGGTTGGACAGGGAAATAGTGAGCAGTTCTTC
>TRBJ2-1|TRBD2|.|TRBV5-1
CASSPMLADYNEQFF
TGCGCCAGCAGCCCTATGCTAGCGGACTACAATGAGCAGTTCTTC
>TRBJ1-5|.|.|TRBV12-3/TRBV12-4
CASSWTSPSNQPQHF
TGTGCCAGCAGTTGGACATCACCTAGCAATCAGCCCCAGCATTTT